The 4 T cell receptor beta chains listed next were all sequenced from one sample in a study of blood T cell repertoires in COVID-19. Profiling relied on immunoSEQ multiplex PCR, and the TCRdb table lists in-frame clones only, not all of them. The sample has some 360,000 clones, more than 70% seen once. Sequencing was done on a sample of peripheral blood. The origin of the receptors is a woman aged 60-70 years with COVID-19, enrolled during active disease.

V is TRBV15 and J is TRBJ1-1; 9 nucleotides match TRBD1. The CDR3 totals 16 residues. Germline V lookup: CDR1 LNHNV, CDR2 YYDKDF (reference sequence). V was pared by 5 bases and J by 4 bases, with 11 bases of the junction left unmatched. For the CDR3, the DNA is TGTGCCACCAGCGGACGGAACAGGGGGCGGAGCACTGAAGCTTTCTTT. Translated: CATSGRNRGRSTEAFF. The entire variable domain, with the rest obtained from reference TRBV15 and TRBJ1-1, is as follows: DAMVIQNPRYQVTQFGKPVTLSCSQTLNHNVMYWYQQKSSQAPKLLFHYYDKDFNNEADTPDNFQSRRPNTSFCFLDIRSPGLGDTAMYLCATSGRNRGRSTEAFFGQGTRLTVV.

This chain links TRBV28 with TRBJ1-1; no firm D call. Germline values: CDR1 MDHEN, CDR2 SYDVKM. The CDR3 runs to 14 residues. The V end lost 5 bases, the J end lost 2 bases, and 12 bases lay between the germline ends. This CDR3 reads CASSLRRPNTEAFF. Here the CDR3 DNA reads TGTGCCAGCAGTCTCCGCAGGCCTAACACTGAAGCTTTCTTT.

This sequence joins TRBV6-6 and TRBJ2-3; D not certain. Germline CDR1 reads MNHNY; CDR2 reads SVGAGI (reference sequence). V dropped 0 bases and J dropped 4 bases, with 8 bases sitting between them. The CDR3 runs to 14 residues. CDR3 region: CASSYSVVPDTQYF. In nucleotides, the CDR3 is TGTGCCAGCAGTTACTCGGTAGTTCCAGATACGCAGTATTTT.

This clone was picked up one time. The rearrangement links TRBV5-1 to TRBJ2-1; 8 positions match TRBD1. The CDR3 is 13 amino acids. Germline values: CDR1 SGHRS, CDR2 YFSETQ. V gave up 3 bases and J gave up 7 bases; unmatched junction bases: 3. CDR3 DNA: TGCGCCAGCAGCTCGACAGGGGAGAATGAGCAGTTCTTC. Its protein is CASSSTGENEQFF. Full variable domain (missing parts from reference TRBV5-1 and TRBJ2-1): KAGVTQTPRYLIKTRGQQVTLSCSPISGHRSVSWYQQTPGQGLQFLFEYFSETQRNKGNFPGRFSGRQFSNSRSEMNVSTLELGDSALYLCASSSTGENEQFFGPGTRLTVL.